The clone carrying this TCR beta chain was detected only once. Germline CDR1 is SSHAT and CDR2 is FNYEAQ (reference sequence). V trimming: 5 bases; J trimming: 1 base; junction bases outside the gene matches: 10. The CDR3 has 17 residues. The entry originates in a study of cytomegalovirus exposure and HLA in healthy donors. Although they were nominally healthy when sampled, donors likely had unrecorded immune exposures. Use of 60 Vbeta and 13 Jbeta primers characterized the PCR. Assay: immunoSEQ multiplex PCR; the TCRdb copy retains only in-frame clones and omits some. The repertoire holds 150,000 to 200,000 clones, 79% seen once, with approximately 1.4% in the top ten.

Material for sequencing was PBMCs. The TCR comes from a girl aged 5-17 years in good health and CMV-seropositive. The rearrangement uses TRBV7-7 and TRBJ2-4, with 8 bases matching TRBD1. CDR3 in amino acids: CASSPGPRDRAKNIQYF. In DNA, the CDR3 is TGTGCCAGCAGCCCAGGCCCCCGGGACAGGGCCAAAAACATTCAGTACTTC.